These 7 T cell receptor beta chains originate from one sample sequenced in a study of T-cell reconstitution after alpha-beta-depleted transplantation in children. A library of TCRbeta sequences, prepared with unique molecular identifiers, was generated. One entry per CDR3 protein, called by TCRdb with MiXCR from the PCR reads. The sample includes 200,000 to 250,000 distinct CDR3 sequences, more than 20% of them seen just once. The specimen comprised PBMCs, sampled before TCRalphabeta/CD19-depleted stem cell transplant. Every receptor here comes from a girl aged 2-10 years with Fanconi anemia, due to receive a stem cell transplant.

This clonotype was observed a few times. The gene calls are TRBV5-1 and TRBJ1-2; D perhaps matches TRBD1 (6 bases). Trimming removed 3 bases at V and 3 bases at J, with 9 bases between. This CDR3 is 13 amino acids long. The V gene's germline CDR1 is SGHRS and CDR2 YFSETQ. As DNA, the CDR3 is TGCGCCAGCAGCTACGGGACATACTATGGCTACACCTTC. This translates into CASSYGTYYGYTF.

This clonotype appeared a few times. A read error may produce the germline difference seen at one junction end. This chain connects TRBV20-1 to TRBJ2-1; D ambiguous. The CDR3 has 18 residues. Per the germline V gene, CDR1 is DFQATT and CDR2 is SNEGSKA (reference sequence). For the CDR3, the DNA is TGCTGTGCTAGAGATCCAACCGTGAGCATTAGCTCCTACAATGAGCAGTTCTTC. Protein product: CCARDPTVSISSYNEQFF.

This clonotype was seen more than once but under ten times. The chain has TRBV7-2 and TRBJ2-7; 9 nucleotides align to TRBD1. The CDR3 runs to 17 residues. The germline gives CDR1 SGHTA, CDR2 FQGNSA. V shed 4 bases and J 4 bases; nucleotides not matched to a gene: 14. CDR3 residues: CASSSTWGTGIGYEQYF. The CDR3 nucleotides read TGTGCCAGCAGCTCGACATGGGGGACAGGGATCGGGTACGAGCAGTACTTC.

This clonotype was found many times. The V and J genes are TRBV21-1 and TRBJ2-7; the table's D call, TRBD2, has no DNA check behind it. TRBV21-1 is tagged as a pseudogene. CDR3 length: 16 residues. In nucleotides, the CDR3 is TGTGCCAGCAGAGTCCTAGCGGGAGGGAGCTCCTACGAGCAGTACTTC. It codes for CASRVLAGGSSYEQYF.

This clonotype has ten or more counts. The rearrangement joins TRBV29-1 to TRBJ2-7; possibly TRBD2 for D (5 bases). V was pared by 6 bases and J by 3 bases, with 12 bases between. CDR1 and CDR2 (germline): SQVTM, ANQGSEA. The CDR3 is 12 amino acids. CDR3 loop: CSVADGDYEQYF. For the CDR3, the DNA is TGCAGCGTCGCGGACGGGGACTACGAGCAGTACTTC.

This clonotype occurred many times. The chain links TRBV12-3 or TRBV12-4 to TRBJ2-1; 8 bases agree with TRBD2. V shed 8 bases and J 6 bases; nucleotides not matched to a gene: 6. The CDR3 contains 13 residues. In nucleotides, the CDR3 is TGTGCCAGCGTACTAGCGGAGGTCAATGAGCAGTTCTTC. Translated: CASVLAEVNEQFF.

This clonotype was counted ten times or more. The gene calls are TRBV20-1 and TRBJ1-1; weak D call: TRBD1 (5 bases). Germline V gene data show CDR1 as DFQATT and CDR2 as SNEGSKA (reference sequence). The CDR3 covers 11 residues. V was trimmed by 5 bases and J by 5 bases, leaving 9 bases between them. As DNA, the CDR3 is TGCAGTGCTGGGGGAGGGACTGAAGCTTTCTTT. Amino acid sequence: CSAGGGTEAFF.